Below, 8 T cell receptor beta chains from the same sample are listed, as sequenced in a study of OX40 agonist ivuxolimab in advanced cancers. Profiled with immunoSEQ multiplex PCR; TCRdb holds only in-frame clones, not every one. The top ten hold roughly 1.5% of the sample, which has over 40,000 clones, roughly 84% seen once. The sample in question was CD4+ or CD8+ T cells sorted from blood, obtained in a trial of the OX40 agonist ivuxolimab. These TCRs come from an adult with an advanced solid tumor such as melanoma, head and neck, liver or kidney cancer.

The rearrangement links TRBV6-1 to TRBJ1-5; 7 nucleotides match TRBD1. Germline assignment: CDR1 MNHNS and CDR2 SASEGT. The CDR3 runs 14 residues. J was trimmed by 4 bases and V by 8 bases; bases with no gene match: 8. The CDR3 spells CASSGTDINQPQHF. Here the CDR3 DNA reads TGTGCCAGCTCAGGGACAGACATAAATCAGCCCCAGCATTTT.

The V call is TRBV25-1, the J call TRBJ2-1; 11 positions match TRBD1. Germline CDR1 reads MGHDK; CDR2 reads SYGVNS. CDR3 length equals 15 residues. The trim removed 4 bases at V and 7 bases at J, leaving 6 bases unmatched. This chain's CDR3 is CASSVLGQGANEQFF. The DNA for the CDR3 is TGTGCCAGCAGTGTTCTAGGACAGGGGGCAAATGAGCAGTTCTTC.

The rearrangement uses TRBV19 and TRBJ2-1, with D perhaps TRBD2 (6 bases). V was cut by 5 bases and J by 5 bases, with 13 bases left in between. This CDR3 spans 14 amino acids. The germline V gene has CDR1 LNHDA and CDR2 SQIVND (reference sequence). The DNA for the CDR3 is TGTGCCAGTAGTGTCGGGACTCTAAACAATGAGCAGTTCTTC. It translates to CASSVGTLNNEQFF.

The gene calls are TRBV15 and TRBJ2-7; D is tentatively TRBD1 or TRBD2 (6 bases each). This CDR3 contains 14 residues. Germline values: CDR1 LNHNV, CDR2 YYDKDF (reference sequence). Trimming cost V 0 bases and J 4 bases, with 10 bases left between them. CDR3 amino acids: CATSREQGGYEQYF. The CDR3, as DNA: TGTGCCACCAGCAGAGAACAGGGAGGTTACGAGCAGTACTTC.

V is TRBV11-2 and J is TRBJ2-5; D not certain. The ends were cut back, 8 bases at V and 5 bases at J, with 12 bases in the middle. The germline V gene has CDR1 SGHAT and CDR2 FQNNGV. The CDR3 consists of 12 residues. The CDR3 nucleotides read TGTGCCAGCCGGAGAGAGGCGGAGACCCAGTACTTC. Encoded protein: CASRREAETQYF.

The rearrangement uses TRBV5-1 and TRBJ2-1, with D perhaps TRBD1 (5 bases). The CDR3 has 15 amino acids. Deletions cut 0 bases from V and 2 bases from J, with 9 bases between. Germline loops: CDR1 SGHRS, CDR2 YFSETQ. Here the CDR3 DNA reads TGCGCCAGCAGCTTGGAGGGGAACCCCTACAATGAGCAGTTCTTC. This codes for CASSLEGNPYNEQFF.

The chain has TRBV4-2 and TRBJ2-2; perhaps TRBD2 as D (6 bases). V shed 0 bases and J shed 6 bases, with 8 bases lying between them. There are 14 residues in the CDR3. CDR1 is LGHNA, CDR2 YNFKEQ, per germline. Here the CDR3 DNA reads TGTGCCAGCAGCCAAGAGGCTAGCGCCGGGGAGCTGTTTTTT. This gives the protein CASSQEASAGELFF.

This clone was picked up one time. V is TRBV4-2 and J is TRBJ1-2, with 8 bases matching TRBD1. Trimming removed 0 bases from V and 7 bases from J; junction bases left unmatched: 7. The CDR3 extends over 15 amino acids. CDR1 and CDR2 from the germline V gene are LGHNA and YNFKEQ. The CDR3 is CASSQDSQGAGGYTF. In DNA form, the CDR3 reads TGTGCCAGCAGCCAAGATTCTCAGGGGGCAGGTGGCTACACCTTC.